This entry lists 30 T cell receptor beta chains sequenced from one sample in a study of T cells in Graves' hyperthyroidism and ophthalmopathy (dated 2019 in TCRdb). The method was multiplex PCR. The sample was run on an Illumina HiSeq 2000. TCR beta CDR3 regions were amplified from RNA transcripts. The TCR CDR3 was subjected to a first round of RT-PCR using the HTBI primer set and the Qiagen OneStep RT-PCR kit. The public reads were reprocessed in TCRdb via fastp at Q25 and MiXCR, keeping in-frame beta chains. Duplicate CDR3 protein sequences are folded into a single record with the most common DNA and genes. For this sample there are under 350,000 distinct CDR3 sequences; around 15% appear just once. The ten largest account for 34% of the sample. Input material: blood. Source of these receptors: a woman aged 40 to 50 with Graves' ophthalmopathy.

Note on this clonotype: This clone may be a read error of a much larger clone one base away. Since no conserved phenylalanine or tryptophan closes the CDR3, a read error is the likely cause. This chain uses TRBV2 with TRBJ1-1, with a possible D match to TRBD1 (6 bases). The length of the CDR3 is 14 residues. CDR1 SNHLY and CDR2 FYNNEI come from the germline V gene. The V end lost 7 bases, the J end lost 0 bases, and 12 bases lay between the germline ends. The CDR3 loop is CASTGGPLNTEAFL. The CDR3 DNA sequence: TGTGCCAGCACTGGGGGGCCCTTGAACACTGAAGCTTTCCTT.

Note on this clonotype: Given a much more abundant clone one base away, this may be a read error. The CDR3 ends on some other residue instead of the conserved phenylalanine or tryptophan, so this is likely a read error. The rearrangement links TRBV2 to TRBJ2-6; no clear D. This CDR3 spans 15 amino acids. Trimming shortened V by 6 bases and J by 0 bases, and 9 bases separated the two germline ends. The germline V gene encodes CDR1 SNHLY and CDR2 FYNNEI. The DNA of the CDR3 is TGTGCCAGCAGCCCGTCTATCTCTGGGGCCAACGTCCTGACTCTC. Amino acid sequence: CASSPSISGANVLTL.

The table lists this clonotype with a few counts. The chain couples TRBV6-1 to TRBJ1-2, with D possibly being TRBD1 (5 bases). The ends were cut back, 5 bases at V and 6 bases at J, with 13 bases in the middle. CDR1 and CDR2 from the germline V gene are MNHNS and SASEGT. There are 13 residues in the CDR3. CDR3 sequence reads: CASSPYQGNGYTF. CDR3 bases: TGTGCCAGCAGTCCTTATCAGGGAAATGGCTACACCTTC.

This clonotype was detected only a few times. The genes are TRBV6-1 and TRBJ1-6; D unresolved. The V end was cut by 0 bases, the J end by 15 bases, with 21 bases between. Per germline, CDR1 MNHNS and CDR2 SASEGT. This CDR3 region has 16 residues. The CDR3 sequence is CASSEALVQARLLLHF. CDR3 sequence (DNA): TGTGCCAGCAGTGAAGCGCTTGTTCAGGCGCGGCTTCTCCTCCACTTT.

This clonotype has a count of ten or more. The chain is built from TRBV29-1 and TRBJ1-1, with a tentative D call TRBD1 (6 bases). Trimming removed 6 bases from V and 1 base from J, with 12 bases in between. Germline-derived CDR1 and CDR2 are SQVTM and ANQGSEA. This CDR3 region has 13 residues. The CDR3 DNA sequence: TGCAGCGTCGCCGACAGGCAGAACACTGAAGCTTTCTTT. Translation gives CSVADRQNTEAFF.

The table lists this clonotype with many counts. The CDR3 here is CSVDKFGNEQFF. The CDR3 region has the DNA TGCAGCGTTGACAAGTTTGGTAATGAGCAGTTCTTC. The rearrangement joins TRBV29-1 to TRBJ2-1; D unresolved. This CDR3 contains 12 residues. V dropped 3 bases and J dropped 7 bases, with 10 bases sitting between them. CDR1 and CDR2 (germline): SQVTM, ANQGSEA.

This clonotype appeared many times. This chain uses TRBV6-1 with TRBJ1-5; D gene ambiguous. The CDR3 length is 13 residues. Trimming stripped 1 base from V and 5 bases from J, with 6 bases between. Per germline, CDR1 MNHNS and CDR2 SASEGT. The CDR3 loop is CASSEGADQPQHF. In DNA form, the CDR3 reads TGTGCCAGCAGTGAAGGGGCCGATCAGCCCCAGCATTTT.

The V gene is TRBV5-6, the J gene TRBJ1-2; D might be TRBD1 (6 bases). CDR1 SGHDT and CDR2 YYEEEE come from the germline V gene. The CDR3 has 14 amino acids. Trimming left V 0 bases short and J 9 bases short, with 15 bases between. The CDR3 nucleotides read TGTGCCAGCAGCTTGGAGGGGGACGAGAGACGCTACACCTTC. Translation gives CASSLEGDERRYTF. Looking up the rest from reference TRBV5-6 and TRBJ1-2 gives the full variable domain: DAGVTQSPTHLIKTRGQQVTLRCSPKSGHDTVSWYQQALGQGPQFIFQYYEEEERQRGNFPDRFSGHQFPNYSSELNVNALLLGDSALYLCASSLEGDERRYTFGSGTRLTVV.

This clonotype was recorded many times. This chain joins TRBV12-3 or TRBV12-4 and TRBJ1-3, with D possibly being TRBD1 (5 bases). The V end lost 1 base, the J end lost 1 base, and 8 bases lay between the germline ends. The CDR3 runs 15 residues. The CDR3 sequence: CASSLGQLSGNTIYF. As DNA, the CDR3 is TGTGCCAGCAGTTTAGGACAGTTATCTGGAAACACCATATATTTT.

J is TRBJ2-5 and V is TRBV24-1; 11 bases fit TRBD2. The CDR3 contains 14 residues. V lost 9 bases, J lost 5 bases, and 7 bases stayed unmatched. In germline, CDR1 is KGHDR, CDR2 SFDVKD. CDR3 sequence reads: CATSTGTSGETQYF. DNA of the CDR3: TGTGCCACCTCTACCGGGACTAGCGGCGAGACCCAGTACTTC.

This clonotype has a count of ten or more. The chain uses TRBV20-1 and TRBJ2-1, with 11 bases matching TRBD2. The CDR3 runs 15 residues. Germline V gene sequence: CDR1 DFQATT, CDR2 SNEGSKA (reference sequence). V gave up 3 bases and J gave up 4 bases; unmatched junction bases: 5. This CDR3 is CSASHTSGRYNEQFF. DNA for the CDR3: TGCAGTGCTAGCCATACTAGCGGGAGATACAATGAGCAGTTCTTC.

For this clonotype: A much larger clone is a single base away; this may be a read error. CDR3 sequence: CASSQTREGETDAQYF. DNA of the CDR3: TGTGCCAGCAGCCAGACTAGGGAGGGGGAAACAGATGCGCAGTATTTT. The rearrangement uses TRBV7-2 and TRBJ2-3; possible D gene TRBD2, 7 bases. Germline CDR1 and CDR2: SGHTA and FQGNSA. The CDR3 totals 16 residues.

There are many counts of this clonotype. The J gene is TRBJ2-5, the V gene TRBV7-9, with 8 bases lining up with TRBD2. CDR3 length: 13 residues. The germline CDR1 and CDR2 sequences are SEHNR and FQNEAQ (reference sequence). Losses at the gene ends were 5 bases for V and 4 bases for J; bases not matched to a gene: 3. The CDR3 DNA is TGTGCCAGCAGCCTTCGGGGGGGAGAGACCCAGTACTTC. Translation: CASSLRGGETQYF. Full variable domain (rest looked up from reference TRBV7-9 and TRBJ2-5): DTGVSQNPRHKITKRGQNVTFRCDPISEHNRLYWYRQTLGQGPEFLTYFQNEAQLEKSRLLSDRFSAERPKGSFSTLEIQRTEQGDSAMYLCASSLRGGETQYFGPGTRLLVL.

This clonotype showed up many times. The chain has TRBV6-1 and TRBJ2-7; D unresolved. The CDR3 is 13 residues long. Trimming stripped 6 bases from V and 3 bases from J, with 12 bases between. Germline lookup yields CDR1 MNHNS and CDR2 SASEGT. The CDR3 sequence: CASRQRAIYEQYF. The CDR3 coding sequence is TGTGCCAGCAGGCAACGGGCTATCTACGAGCAGTACTTC.

This clonotype was seen more than once but under ten times. The CDR3: CASSKHGLAGSPDTQYF. In nucleotides, the CDR3 is TGCGCCAGCAGCAAACACGGACTAGCGGGATCCCCAGATACGCAGTATTTT. The gene calls are TRBV4-1 and TRBJ2-3; 12 bases map to TRBD2. The CDR3 consists of 17 residues. Germline lookup yields CDR1 MGHRA and CDR2 YSYEKL. J was trimmed by 4 bases and V by 5 bases; bases with no gene match: 10.

This clonotype was picked up a small number of times. The V call is TRBV19, the J call TRBJ1-2; 9 nucleotides line up with TRBD1. The CDR3 totals 13 residues. Germline V lookup: CDR1 LNHDA, CDR2 SQIVND (reference sequence). The V segment lost 3 bases and the J segment 7 bases; nucleotides outside the gene matches: 3. The CDR3 DNA follows: TGTGCCAGTAGTATCGGGACAGGGTTTGGCTACACCTTC. This sequence encodes CASSIGTGFGYTF. Variable domain in full (rest from reference TRBV19 and TRBJ1-2): DGGITQSPKYLFRKEGQNVTLSCEQNLNHDAMYWYRQDPGQGLRLIYYSQIVNDFQKGDIAEGYSVSREKKESFPLTVTSAQKNPTAFYLCASSIGTGFGYTFGSGTRLTVV.

The V gene is TRBV7-2, the J gene TRBJ1-5; a weak D match, TRBD2 (7 bases). The DNA end is more similar to TRBJ2-3, so the J call may be wrong. This CDR3 spans 17 amino acids. CDR1 and CDR2 from the germline V gene are SGHTA and FQGNSA. The CDR3 DNA follows: TGTGCCAGCAGCCCATACGGGGGAGGGGGTAGCAATCAGCCCCAGTATTTT. Protein product: CASSPYGGGGSNQPQYF.

The rearrangement joins TRBV18 to TRBJ1-5, with no clear D. V lost 4 bases and J 9 bases, leaving 10 bases between the germline ends. The germline V gene encodes CDR1 KGHSH and CDR2 LQKENI. The CDR3 loop spans 12 amino acids. The CDR3 nucleotides are TGTGCCAGCTCACGCGCCTCCCGGCCCCAGCATTTT. Encoded protein: CASSRASRPQHF.

This clonotype was counted only a few times. V and J are TRBV19 and TRBJ2-1; the match to TRBD2 covers 8 bases. V trimming: 2 bases; J trimming: 12 bases; junction bases outside the gene matches: 12. Germline CDR1 LNHDA, CDR2 SQIVND (reference sequence). The CDR3 extends over 15 amino acids. This CDR3 reads CASSIRSGRERGQFF. CDR3 nucleotide sequence: TGTGCCAGTAGTATAAGGAGCGGGAGAGAAAGGGGGCAGTTCTTC. The entire variable domain, with the rest obtained from reference TRBV19 and TRBJ2-1, is as follows: DGGITQSPKYLFRKEGQNVTLSCEQNLNHDAMYWYRQDPGQGLRLIYYSQIVNDFQKGDIAEGYSVSREKKESFPLTVTSAQKNPTAFYLCASSIRSGRERGQFFGPGTRLTVL.

This chain joins TRBV11-1 and TRBJ1-1; TRBD1 matches at 10 bases. The CDR3 loop spans 16 amino acids. The V and J ends lost 3 bases and 4 bases, in that order; junction bases with no gene match: 8. The germline V gene encodes CDR1 SGHAT and CDR2 FQDESV (reference sequence). DNA for the CDR3: TGTGCCAGCAGCTTGGGGACAGGGGACTGGGTCACTGAAGCTTTCTTT. Encoded protein: CASSLGTGDWVTEAFF.

This clonotype was seen only a few times. The V call is TRBV3-1, the J call TRBJ2-1, with D tentatively TRBD2 (6 bases). Deletions cut 1 base from V and 11 bases from J, with 9 bases between. Germline-derived CDR1 and CDR2 are LGHDT and YNNKEL (reference sequence). This CDR3 comprises 12 residues. CDR3 residues: CASSQGSGKQFF. The CDR3 bases are TGTGCCAGCAGCCAAGGTAGCGGAAAGCAGTTCTTC.

This clonotype was observed at least ten times. The CDR3 sequence: CASTQGGTEAFF. The CDR3 coding sequence is TGTGCCAGCACACAGGGTGGCACTGAAGCTTTCTTT. The rearrangement joins TRBV6-1 to TRBJ1-1, with D possibly being TRBD1 (6 bases). The germline V gene encodes CDR1 MNHNS and CDR2 SASEGT. Trimming shortened V by 7 bases and J by 4 bases, and 10 bases separated the two germline ends. The CDR3 loop spans 12 amino acids.

This clonotype was found a few times. V is TRBV2 and J is TRBJ1-4; 7 bases match TRBD1. The CDR3 consists of 14 residues. Germline trimming cut 6 bases from V and 3 bases from J; bases unmatched to any gene: 4. Germline loops: CDR1 SNHLY, CDR2 FYNNEI. CDR3 bases: TGTGCCAGCAGCCGGGACAGCTCTAATGAAAAACTGTTTTTT. The encoded protein is CASSRDSSNEKLFF.

This clonotype appeared many times. This rearrangement joins TRBV20-1 to TRBJ2-1; a possible D gene is TRBD1 (6 bases). Germline lookup yields CDR1 DFQATT and CDR2 SNEGSKA (reference sequence). The CDR3 contains 15 residues. Trimming pared 3 bases from V and 3 bases from J, leaving 15 bases between. The CDR3 region has the DNA TGCAGTGCTAGCGTTGTTAGAGGGGGCTACAATGAGCAGTTCTTC. Amino acid sequence: CSASVVRGGYNEQFF.

This clonotype was seen ten or more times. This chain connects TRBV6-2 or TRBV6-3 to TRBJ2-3; D is perhaps TRBD2 (5 bases). The CDR3 loop spans 14 amino acids. Germline loops: CDR1 MNHEY, CDR2 SVGEGT. V dropped 2 bases and J dropped 3 bases, with 9 bases sitting between them. CDR3 sequence: CASSYPDLTDTQYF. DNA for the CDR3: TGTGCCAGCAGTTACCCGGACTTGACAGATACGCAGTATTTT.

This clonotype was recorded at least ten times. The gene calls are TRBV3-1 and TRBJ1-3, with D maybe TRBD1 (6 bases). Trimming removed 1 base from V and 3 bases from J, with 10 bases in between. Germline V gene data show CDR1 as LGHDT and CDR2 as YNNKEL (reference sequence). The CDR3 sequence is 15 residues long. The DNA of the CDR3 is TGTGCCAGCAGCCAAGTACGGACAGTTGGAAACACCATATATTTT. This encodes CASSQVRTVGNTIYF.

The chain employs TRBV19 and TRBJ2-1; no reliable D call. Germline CDR1 and CDR2: LNHDA and SQIVND (reference sequence). This CDR3 has 12 amino acids. V lost 4 bases to trimming and J lost 7 bases, with 8 bases between them. The CDR3 DNA reads TGTGCCAGTAGTAGGGTTCCGAATGAGCAGTTCTTC. This encodes CASSRVPNEQFF.

The sample holds many counts of this clonotype. V usage is TRBV20-1 and J usage is TRBJ1-1, with 9 bases fitting TRBD1. Germline assignment: CDR1 DFQATT and CDR2 SNEGSKA (reference sequence). With V trimmed by 2 bases and J by 4 bases, 5 bases remained unmatched. The CDR3 has 14 amino acids. In nucleotides, the CDR3 is TGCAGTGCTAGACCACAGGGGGCTCGCACTGAAGCTTTCTTT. This sequence encodes CSARPQGARTEAFF.

Written as DNA, the CDR3 is TGTGCCAGCACCTGCCGGGGTAATGAGCAGTTCTTC. Encoded protein: CASTCRGNEQFF. The chain employs TRBV6-1 and TRBJ2-1; D is perhaps TRBD2 (5 bases). The CDR3 is 12 amino acids. Trimming took off 7 bases at V and 7 bases at J, with 11 bases between the two ends. The germline V gene encodes CDR1 MNHNS and CDR2 SASEGT.

At least ten counts were recorded for this clonotype. The V gene is TRBV28, the J gene TRBJ1-1; 7 bases match TRBD1. Germline V gene data show CDR1 as MDHEN and CDR2 as SYDVKM. With 4 bases clipped from V and 2 bases from J, the junction kept 7 bases outside the gene matches. The CDR3 has 15 amino acids. DNA for the CDR3: TGTGCCAGCAGTTATCCCGGGACAGCTAACACTGAAGCTTTCTTT. It is translated as CASSYPGTANTEAFF.